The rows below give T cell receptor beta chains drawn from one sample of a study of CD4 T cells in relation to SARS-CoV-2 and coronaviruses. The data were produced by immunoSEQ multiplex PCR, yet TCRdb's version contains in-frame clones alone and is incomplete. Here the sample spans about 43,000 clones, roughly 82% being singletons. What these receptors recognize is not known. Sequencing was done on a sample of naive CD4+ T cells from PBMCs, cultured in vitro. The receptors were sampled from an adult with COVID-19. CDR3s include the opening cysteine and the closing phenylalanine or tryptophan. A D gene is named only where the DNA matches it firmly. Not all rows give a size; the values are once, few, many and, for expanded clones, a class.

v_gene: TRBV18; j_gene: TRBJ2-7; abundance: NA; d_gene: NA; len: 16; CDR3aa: CASSPGVGTQSYEQYF; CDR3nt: TGTGCCAGCTCGCCTGGCGTCGGGACCCAAAGCTACGAGCAGTACTTC
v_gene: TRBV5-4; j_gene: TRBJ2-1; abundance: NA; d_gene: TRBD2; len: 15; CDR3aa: CASSFSSGSYNEQFF; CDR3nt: TGTGCCAGCAGCTTTTCTAGCGGATCCTACAATGAGCAGTTCTTC
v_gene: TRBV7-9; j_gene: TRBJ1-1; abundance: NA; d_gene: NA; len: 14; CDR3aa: CASSFSQGLAEAFF; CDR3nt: TGTGCCAGCAGCTTTTCCCAGGGACTCGCTGAAGCTTTCTTT
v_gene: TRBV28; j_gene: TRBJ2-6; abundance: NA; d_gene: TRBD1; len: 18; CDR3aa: CASISIIKQGRGANVLTF; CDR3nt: TGTGCCAGCATTTCCATTATAAAACAGGGGAGAGGGGCCAACGTCCTGACTTTC
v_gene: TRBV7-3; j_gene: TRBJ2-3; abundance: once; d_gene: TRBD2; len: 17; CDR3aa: CASSSGGSGRAADTQYF; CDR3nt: TGTGCCAGCAGCTCGGGGGGGAGCGGGAGGGCCGCAGATACGCAGTATTTT
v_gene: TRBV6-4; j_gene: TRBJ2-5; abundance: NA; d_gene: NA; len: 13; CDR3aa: CASAIGPQETQYF; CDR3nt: TGTGCCAGCGCCATCGGGCCCCAAGAGACCCAGTACTTC
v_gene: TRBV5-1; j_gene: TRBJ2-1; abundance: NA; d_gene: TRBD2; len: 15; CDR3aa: CASSLDVAGVNEQFF; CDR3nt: TGCGCCAGCAGCTTGGATGTTGCGGGAGTCAATGAGCAGTTCTTC
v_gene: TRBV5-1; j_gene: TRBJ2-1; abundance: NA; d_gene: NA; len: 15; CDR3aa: CASSLAGVSYNEQFF; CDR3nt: TGCGCCAGCAGCTTGGCCGGGGTTTCCTACAATGAGCAGTTCTTC
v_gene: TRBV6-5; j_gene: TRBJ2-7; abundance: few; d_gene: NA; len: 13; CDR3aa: CASTRLSSYEQYF; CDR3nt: TGTGCCAGCACCCGACTATCCTCCTACGAGCAGTACTTC
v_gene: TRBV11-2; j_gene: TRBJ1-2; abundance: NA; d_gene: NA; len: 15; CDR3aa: CASSEVTGSIYGYTF; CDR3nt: TGTGCCAGCAGCGAAGTGACAGGCTCGATCTATGGCTACACCTTC
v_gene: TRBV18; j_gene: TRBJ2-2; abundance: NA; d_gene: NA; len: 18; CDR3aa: CASSPTSGHPLNTGELFF; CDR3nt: TGTGCCAGCTCACCCACGTCGGGACACCCCCTGAACACCGGGGAGCTGTTTTTT
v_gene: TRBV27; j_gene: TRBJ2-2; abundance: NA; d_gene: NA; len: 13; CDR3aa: CASSLFSTGELFF; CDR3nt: TGTGCCAGCAGTTTATTTTCCACCGGGGAGCTGTTTTTT
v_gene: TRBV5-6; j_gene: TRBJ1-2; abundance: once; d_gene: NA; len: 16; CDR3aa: CASSLIVGDSVRGYTF; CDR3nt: TGTGCCAGCAGCTTGATTGTGGGGGACTCAGTTCGGGGCTACACCTTC
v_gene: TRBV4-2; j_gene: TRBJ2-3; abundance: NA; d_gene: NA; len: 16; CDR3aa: CASSQVQDPYPNTQYF; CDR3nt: TGTGCCAGCAGCCAAGTCCAGGACCCCTACCCGAATACGCAGTATTTT
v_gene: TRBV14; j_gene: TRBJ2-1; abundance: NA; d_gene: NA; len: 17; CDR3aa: CASSQGGSGLSYNEQFF; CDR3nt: TGTGCCAGCAGCCAAGGAGGTAGCGGATTATCCTACAATGAGCAGTTCTTC
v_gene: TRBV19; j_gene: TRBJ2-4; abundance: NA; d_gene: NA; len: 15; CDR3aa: CASSIRGGYEVIQYF; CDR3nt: TGTGCCAGTAGTATTAGGGGCGGGTACGAGGTCATTCAGTACTTC
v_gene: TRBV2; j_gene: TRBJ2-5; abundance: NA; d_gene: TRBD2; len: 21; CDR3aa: CASSEALLSGLAGGNQETQYF; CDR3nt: TGTGCCAGCAGTGAAGCGCTTCTCTCCGGACTAGCGGGAGGGAACCAAGAGACCCAGTACTTC
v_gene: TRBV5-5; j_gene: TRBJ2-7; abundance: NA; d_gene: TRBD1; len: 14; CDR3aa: CASSLDRGAYEQYF; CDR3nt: TGTGCCAGCAGCTTGGACAGGGGAGCCTACGAGCAGTACTTC
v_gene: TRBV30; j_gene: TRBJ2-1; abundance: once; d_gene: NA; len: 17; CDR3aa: CAWSTPPRGGPYNEQFF; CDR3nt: TGTGCCTGGAGTACCCCCCCTCGCGGAGGACCCTACAATGAGCAGTTCTTC
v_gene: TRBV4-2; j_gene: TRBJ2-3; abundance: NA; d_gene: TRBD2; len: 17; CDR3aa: CASSQDVASGSTDTQYF; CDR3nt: TGTGCCAGCAGCCAAGATGTGGCTAGCGGGAGCACAGATACGCAGTATTTT
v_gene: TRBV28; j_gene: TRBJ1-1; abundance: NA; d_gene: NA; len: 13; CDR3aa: CASTVQMNTEAFF; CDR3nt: TGTGCCAGCACGGTACAGATGAACACTGAAGCTTTCTTT
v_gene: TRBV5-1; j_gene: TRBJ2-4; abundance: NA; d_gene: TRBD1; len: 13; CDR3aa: CASSQGAQNIQYF; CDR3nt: TGCGCCAGCAGCCAGGGGGCCCAAAACATTCAGTACTTC
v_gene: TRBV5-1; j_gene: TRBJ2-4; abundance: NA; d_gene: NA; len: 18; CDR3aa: CASSRILRTTPKSNIQYF; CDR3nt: TGCGCCAGCAGCCGAATTCTGAGGACGACACCGAAGTCGAACATTCAGTACTTC
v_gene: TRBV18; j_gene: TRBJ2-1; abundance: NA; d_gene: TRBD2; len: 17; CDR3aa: CASSLFIAGGPVNEQFF; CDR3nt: TGTGCCAGCTCACTTTTTATAGCGGGAGGGCCAGTCAATGAGCAGTTCTTC
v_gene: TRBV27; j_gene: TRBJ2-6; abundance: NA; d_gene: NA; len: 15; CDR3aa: CASSSDTSGANVLTF; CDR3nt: TGTGCCAGCAGTTCAGATACCTCTGGGGCCAACGTCCTGACTTTC
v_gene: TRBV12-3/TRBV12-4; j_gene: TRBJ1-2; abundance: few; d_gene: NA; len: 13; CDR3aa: CASSRTGNYGYTF; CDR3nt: TGTGCCAGCAGTCGTACAGGGAACTATGGCTACACCTTC
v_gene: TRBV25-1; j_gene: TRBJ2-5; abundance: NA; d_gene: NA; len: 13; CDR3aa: CASSPQGMETQYF; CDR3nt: TGTGCCAGCAGTCCCCAGGGGATGGAGACCCAGTACTTC
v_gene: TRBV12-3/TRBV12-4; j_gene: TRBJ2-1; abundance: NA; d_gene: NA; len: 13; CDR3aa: CASSLNRWNEQFF; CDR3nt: TGTGCCAGCAGTTTAAACCGTTGGAATGAGCAGTTCTTC
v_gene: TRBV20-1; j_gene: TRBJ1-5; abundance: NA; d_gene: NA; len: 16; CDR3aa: CSASGGGGGSNQPQHF; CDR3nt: TGCAGTGCTAGTGGTGGGGGGGGTGGTAGCAATCAGCCCCAGCATTTT
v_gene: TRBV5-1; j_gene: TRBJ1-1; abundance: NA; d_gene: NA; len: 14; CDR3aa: CASSLEGQGSLAFF; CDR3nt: TGCGCCAGCAGCTTGGAGGGTCAGGGAAGTTTGGCTTTCTTT
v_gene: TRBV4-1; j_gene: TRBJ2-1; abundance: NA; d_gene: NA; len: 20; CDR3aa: CASSLRRGLARSSSYNEQFF; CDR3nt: TGCGCCAGCAGCCTTAGACGAGGTCTAGCGAGATCGAGCTCCTACAATGAGCAGTTCTTC
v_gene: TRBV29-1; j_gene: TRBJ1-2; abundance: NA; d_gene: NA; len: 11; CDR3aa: CSVDSGHGYTF; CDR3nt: TGCAGCGTTGATTCGGGGCATGGCTACACCTTC
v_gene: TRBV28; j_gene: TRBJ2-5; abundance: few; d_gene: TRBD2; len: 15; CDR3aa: CASSPGTSGQETQYF; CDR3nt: TGTGCCAGCAGCCCCGGGACTAGCGGACAAGAGACCCAGTACTTC
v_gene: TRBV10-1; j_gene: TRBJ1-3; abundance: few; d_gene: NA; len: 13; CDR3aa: CASSAGSGNTIYF; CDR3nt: TGCGCCAGCAGTGCGGGGTCTGGAAACACCATATATTTT
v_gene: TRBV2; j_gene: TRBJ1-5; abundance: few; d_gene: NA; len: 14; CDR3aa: CASSQGRFNQPQHF; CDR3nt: TGTGCCAGCAGTCAGGGGCGCTTCAATCAGCCCCAGCATTTT
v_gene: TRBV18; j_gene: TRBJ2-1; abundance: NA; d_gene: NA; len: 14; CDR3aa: CASSPLQGGDEQFF; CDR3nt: TGTGCCAGCTCGCCATTACAGGGCGGGGATGAGCAGTTCTTC
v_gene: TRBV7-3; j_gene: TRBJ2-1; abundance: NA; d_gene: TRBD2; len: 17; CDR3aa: CASSLNPSGRKSNEQFF; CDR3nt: TGTGCCAGCAGCCTAAACCCTAGCGGGAGAAAGTCCAATGAGCAGTTCTTC